This T cell receptor (beta chain) stems from a study of T-cell memory formation after mild COVID-19. This clonotype appeared a few times. The germline CDR1 and CDR2 sequences are SEHNR and FQNEAQ (reference sequence). The CDR3 has 13 amino acids. Trimming cost V 2 bases and J 6 bases; bases outside gene matches: 0. MiXCR was run by TCRdb on the 5' RACE reads, yielding one entry per CDR3 protein. The sample holds roughly 560,000 distinct CDR3 sequences, roughly 21% seen once. V and J are TRBV7-9 and TRBJ2-2; 7 nucleotides line up with TRBD2. The sequence derives from an adult woman who had mild COVID-19 (a few samples of this study predate the infection). Cell type and time point are not known. Sequencing was done on a sample of PBMCs or a T cell subset sorted from them (not recorded which). The CDR3 bases are TGTGCCAGCAGCTTAACTAGCGCCGGGGAGCTGTTTTTT. Protein: CASSLTSAGELFF.